This T cell receptor (beta chain) was obtained from a study of yellow fever vaccine responses in identical twins listed by TCRdb under 2018. With respect to the entire study: Focusing on identical twins, the study followed the T cell clones that responded to the vaccine, and did so with precision.

The receptor library was made with RT-PCR. Sequencing was performed on an Illumina HiSeq 2500. Starting from the raw public reads, TCRdb applied fastp trimming at Q25, assembled clones with MiXCR and retained in-frame beta chains. Rows are combined by CDR3 protein, so each entry shows the most common genes and DNA. The sample table holds over 5,500 distinct CDR3 sequences, of which 84% were seen once. The ten largest clones take up 3% to 3.5% of the sample. Taking its sample share into account, this clonotype is large (0.1 to 1%). Its antigen target is currently unknown. One base away there is no much larger clone; base qualities are not given. The paper's findings and limits, for the study overall: According to the authors, in identical twins the way T cells responded to vaccination appeared partly convergent and partly personalized.

This TCR derives from a woman aged 18 to 35 who received the yellow fever vaccine. Donor details come from another sample of the same person, matched by shared clones. Source: T cells from blood (PBMCs), unsorted or a sorted subset (not recorded which), taken before or after yellow fever vaccination (not recorded which).

The CDR3 in this case is CASSPGDSFYEQYF. Here is the DNA: TGTGCCAGCTCACCCGGGGACAGCTTCTACGAGCAGTACTTC. The V and J segments used are TRBV18 and TRBJ2-7; the junction holds 7 bases that match TRBD1. V has 3 bases trimmed and J has 3 bases trimmed; junction bases matching no gene number 5. Taken from cysteine to phenylalanine, the CDR3 has 14 residues. Only CDR3 DNA is held: 42 bases, read in frame from base 1. In the germline V gene, CDR1 corresponds to KGHSH and CDR2 to LQKENI.